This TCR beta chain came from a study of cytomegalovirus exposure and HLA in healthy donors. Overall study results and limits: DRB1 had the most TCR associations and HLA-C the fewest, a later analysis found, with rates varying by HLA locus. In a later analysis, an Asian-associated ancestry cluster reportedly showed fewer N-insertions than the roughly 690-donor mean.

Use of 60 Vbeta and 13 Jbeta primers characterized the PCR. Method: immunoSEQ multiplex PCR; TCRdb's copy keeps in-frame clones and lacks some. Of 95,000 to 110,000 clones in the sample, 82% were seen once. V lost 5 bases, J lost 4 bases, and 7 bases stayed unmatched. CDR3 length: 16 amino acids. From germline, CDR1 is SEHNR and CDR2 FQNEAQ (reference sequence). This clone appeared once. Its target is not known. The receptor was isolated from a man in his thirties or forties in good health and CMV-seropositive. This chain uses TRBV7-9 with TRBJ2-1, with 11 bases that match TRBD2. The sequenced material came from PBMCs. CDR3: CASSLPGLAGYNEQFF. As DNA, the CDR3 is TGTGCCAGCAGCCTGCCCGGACTAGCGGGTTACAATGAGCAGTTCTTC.